The clone carrying this T cell receptor (beta chain) was picked up many times. Its cognate antigen is unknown. An approximately 9.4 ml volume of fresh peripheral blood provided the PBMCs. The sample is drawn from a study of T cells in Graves' hyperthyroidism and ophthalmopathy. Study-wide background: Once the initial diagnosis was made, peripheral blood was obtained before any treatment. Overall study findings and caveats: Most clonotypes expanded in the thyroid (above 0.001) were also present in blood.

Amplified TCR beta CDR3 regions derived from RNA transcripts. HTBI primers were the set used in a first-round RT-PCR of the TCR CDR3. In TCRdb, the multiplex PCR reads were re-called with MiXCR into one record per CDR3 protein. The table has about 700,000 distinct CDR3 sequences, 11% to 15% seen once; the top ten hold roughly a tenth. The sequencing input was blood. The source is a woman between 18 and 30 years old with Graves' hyperthyroidism.

This chain's CDR3 is CASSQGGPARGEQFF. Here the CDR3 DNA reads TGTGCCAGCAGCCAAGGAGGCCCAGCCCGGGGCGAGCAGTTCTTC. The chain joins TRBV3-1 to TRBJ2-1; D tentatively fits TRBD1 or TRBD2 (5 bases each). V dropped 1 base and J dropped 10 bases, with 17 bases sitting between them. The CDR3 runs 15 residues. From germline, CDR1 is LGHDT and CDR2 YNNKEL (reference sequence).